The 32 T cell receptor beta chains presented below share a single source sample, sequenced in a study of identical twins. From the 5' RACE reads, TCRdb called clonotypes with MiXCR, one entry per CDR3 protein. The repertoire holds some 590,000 distinct CDR3 sequences, over 8.5% seen once, with approximately 3.2% in the top ten. These data also formed part of another study, on yellow fever vaccine responses in identical twins.

The source material was PBMCs. All receptors come from a woman aged 18-30 years in good health.

Ten or more counts support this clonotype. The V call is TRBV2, the J call TRBJ1-1; 7 nucleotides agree with TRBD1. This CDR3 spans 14 amino acids. V was pared by 6 bases and J by 1 base, with 5 bases of the junction left unmatched. Germline V lookup: CDR1 SNHLY, CDR2 FYNNEI. CDR3 bases: TGTGCCAGCAGCCCGACAGGGTCGAACACTGAAGCTTTCTTT. It specifies CASSPTGSNTEAFF.

The gene calls are TRBV20-1 and TRBJ2-2; D not certain. Germline CDR1 DFQATT, CDR2 SNEGSKA (reference sequence). V lost 6 bases to trimming and J lost 4 bases, with 9 bases between them. This CDR3 has 12 amino acids. The CDR3 is CSAPTSTGELFF. CDR3 bases: TGCAGTGCGCCCACCAGCACCGGGGAGCTGTTTTTT.

This clonotype showed up many times. The CDR3 DNA reads as TGTGCCAGCAGCCACCCCCGCGGGCGGTTAGCCAAAAACATTCAGTACTTC. Translated, it gives CASSHPRGRLAKNIQYF. The chain uses TRBV7-2 and TRBJ2-4, with a tentative D call TRBD2 (5 bases). Trimming removed 5 bases from V and 0 bases from J, with 17 bases in between. This CDR3 has 17 amino acids. Germline CDR1 reads SGHTA; CDR2 reads FQGNSA.

The chain combines TRBV7-9 with TRBJ2-1; 11 bases are shared with TRBD2. The CDR3 runs 13 residues. Germline CDR1 SEHNR, CDR2 FQNEAQ (reference sequence). The ends lost 6 bases at V and 10 bases at J; junction bases unmatched: 5. CDR3 region: CASRSSGGPEQFF. The CDR3 DNA reads TGTGCCAGCAGGTCTAGCGGGGGGCCGGAGCAGTTCTTC.

This clonotype was detected a few times. The rearrangement links TRBV12-3 or TRBV12-4 to TRBJ1-1; D remains unclear. Trimming shortened V by 8 bases and J by 3 bases, and 7 bases separated the two germline ends. The CDR3 consists of 11 residues. In nucleotides, the CDR3 is TGTGCCAGCGGATTAGACACTGAAGCTTTCTTT. This gives the protein CASGLDTEAFF.

The table lists this clonotype with many counts. The CDR3 DNA sequence: TGTGCCACCAGCAGTGGCATCCAGGGGCTTTCTAGCACAGATACGCAGTATTTT. It specifies CATSSGIQGLSSTDTQYF. The chain carries TRBV15 and TRBJ2-3, with a possible D match to TRBD1 (6 bases). V was cut by 3 bases and J by 0 bases, with 19 bases left in between. This CDR3 region has 18 residues. Germline V lookup: CDR1 LNHNV, CDR2 YYDKDF (reference sequence).

CDR3 DNA sequence: TGTGCCAGCAGCCCACAGGGATTCAGCAATCAGCCCCAGCATTTT. Its translation: CASSPQGFSNQPQHF. The chain recombines TRBV7-2 with TRBJ1-5; D is perhaps TRBD1 (6 bases). Germline V gene sequence: CDR1 SGHTA, CDR2 FQGNSA. V shed 5 bases and J shed 1 base, with 12 bases lying between them. This CDR3 is 15 amino acids long. The variable domain in full, completed from reference TRBV7-2 and TRBJ1-5, reads GAGVSQSPSNKVTEKGKDVELRCDPISGHTALYWYRQSLGQGLEFLIYFQGNSAPDKSGLPSDRFSAERTGGSVSTLTIQRTQQEDSAVYLCASSPQGFSNQPQHFGDGTRLSIL.

This clonotype was detected a few times. The chain joins TRBV7-8 to TRBJ2-7; 7 positions match TRBD1. After removal of 5 bases from V and 5 bases from J, the junction contained 9 bases not matched to a gene. CDR1 is SGHVS, CDR2 FQNEAQ, per germline. The CDR3 has 14 residues. The CDR3, as DNA: TGTGCCAGCAGCCGTGACGACAGGGACCACGAGCAGTACTTC. Protein product: CASSRDDRDHEQYF.

The gene calls are TRBV9 and TRBJ2-1; TRBD2 aligns across 10 bases. The CDR3 contains 16 residues. The J segment lost 9 bases and the V segment lost 2 bases, leaving 11 bases of the junction unmatched. Germline values: CDR1 SGDLS, CDR2 YYNGEE. The CDR3 is CASSVFAASGRGEQFF. The CDR3 bases are TGTGCCAGCAGCGTTTTCGCGGCTAGCGGGAGAGGTGAGCAGTTCTTC. The complete variable domain, with remaining parts taken from reference TRBV9 and TRBJ2-1, reads DSGVTQTPKHLITATGQRVTLRCSPRSGDLSVYWYQQSLDQGLQFLIQYYNGEERAKGNILERFSAQQFPDLHSELNLSSLELGDSALYFCASSVFAASGRGEQFFGPGTRLTVL.

Concerning this clonotype: A read error may account for a junction end that differs from germline. In DNA form, the CDR3 reads TGTGCCTGCAGTGTCAGGACTAGCGGGGGGCCAGTTCACGGGGAGCTGTTTTTT. It specifies CACSVRTSGGPVHGELFF. The V gene is TRBV3-1, the J gene TRBJ2-2, with TRBD2 matching 14 bases. This CDR3 has 18 amino acids. Germline CDR1 reads LGHDT; CDR2 reads YNNKEL (reference sequence).

This clonotype was detected ten times or more. The rearrangement links TRBV27 to TRBJ2-3, with 7 bases identical to TRBD2. This CDR3 has 12 amino acids. CDR1 and CDR2 from the germline V gene are MNHEY and SMNVEV (reference sequence). Unmatched junction bases numbered 5, after V lost 8 bases and J lost 6 bases. The CDR3 region has the DNA TGTGCCAGCGCCGGGGGGAGGGATACGCAGTATTTT. The encoded protein is CASAGGRDTQYF.

The chain recombines TRBV14 with TRBJ2-5; D is possibly TRBD1 (5 bases). The CDR3 is 17 residues long. V dropped 1 base and J dropped 2 bases, with 17 bases sitting between them. The germline gives CDR1 SGHDN, CDR2 FVKESK. The CDR3 nucleotides are TGTGCCAGCAGCCAAGGCCGATTTCGACAGCTACAAGAGACCCAGTACTTC. Translation: CASSQGRFRQLQETQYF.

This sequence joins TRBV7-9 and TRBJ1-2; possibly TRBD1 for D (5 bases). Germline V gives CDR1 SEHNR, CDR2 FQNEAQ (reference sequence). V shed 2 bases and J shed 5 bases, with 15 bases lying between them. CDR3 length equals 15 residues. The CDR3 DNA reads as TGTGCCAGCAGCTTATCCGCGACAGCAGTATATGGCTACACCTTC. Its protein is CASSLSATAVYGYTF.

This clonotype was seen a few times. The rearrangement links TRBV20-1 to TRBJ2-5, with D possibly matching TRBD2 (7 bases). CDR1 and CDR2 from the germline V gene are DFQATT and SNEGSKA (reference sequence). The CDR3 totals 17 residues. V was trimmed by 0 bases and J by 5 bases, leaving 22 bases between them. Written as DNA, the CDR3 is TGCAGTGCTAGAGATTCACGGGGGGCCGCCGGTATGGAGACCCAGTACTTC. Amino acid sequence: CSARDSRGAAGMETQYF.

The rearrangement links TRBV2 to TRBJ2-1; 7 positions agree with TRBD1. Germline-derived CDR1 and CDR2 are SNHLY and FYNNEI. V shed 6 bases, J shed 0 bases, and the junction held 20 bases outside the gene matches. This CDR3 has 20 residues. CDR3 nucleotide sequence: TGTGCCAGCAGGGCCCCCGGCAGGACAGGCGGATTTAGCTCCTACAATGAGCAGTTCTTC. The encoded protein is CASRAPGRTGGFSSYNEQFF.

This clonotype has just a few counts. The V and J genes are TRBV29-1 and TRBJ2-5; possibly TRBD2 for D (6 bases). Germline values: CDR1 SQVTM, CDR2 ANQGSEA. V lost 5 bases, J lost 5 bases, and 12 bases lay in between. The CDR3 runs to 12 residues. CDR3: CSVTLAGETQYF. DNA for the CDR3: TGCAGCGTTACTCTGGCGGGGGAGACCCAGTACTTC. The full variable domain, completed using reference TRBV29-1 and TRBJ2-5, is SAVISQKPSRDICQRGTSLTIQCQVDSQVTMMFWYRQQPGQSLTLIATANQGSEATYESGFVIDKFPISRPNLTFSTLTVSNMSPEDSSIYLCSVTLAGETQYFGPGTRLLVL.

With respect to this clonotype: A much larger clone lies a single base off, so this may be a read error. J is TRBJ2-7 and V is TRBV29-1; TRBD2 is a possible D gene (7 bases). The CDR3 loop spans 13 amino acids. Germline values: CDR1 SQVTM, CDR2 ANQGSEA. CDR3 nucleotides: TGCATCGTTGGTGGGGGGGCGGAATACGAGCAGTACTTC. Its translation is CIVGGGAEYEQYF.

The CDR3: CSARRTSGRLEGQYF. The DNA for the CDR3 is TGCAGTGCTCGACGGACTAGCGGGAGACTTGAGGGGCAGTACTTC. The chain employs TRBV20-1 and TRBJ2-7, with 13 positions matching TRBD2. Germline lookup yields CDR1 DFQATT and CDR2 SNEGSKA (reference sequence). The V gene end was trimmed by 5 bases and the J gene end by 9 bases; junction bases not matched to a gene: 13. The CDR3 totals 15 residues.

The V and J genes are TRBV20-1 and TRBJ2-5, with 10 bases that match TRBD2. Germline V gives CDR1 DFQATT, CDR2 SNEGSKA (reference sequence). The trim removed 3 bases at V and 5 bases at J, leaving 6 bases unmatched. The CDR3 consists of 14 residues. The CDR3 DNA reads as TGCAGTGCTAGGGCCCTAGCGGGAGTGGAGACCCAGTACTTC. This encodes CSARALAGVETQYF.

In its sample, this clonotype was seen a few times. The chain combines TRBV12-3 or TRBV12-4 with TRBJ1-4; D not certain. This CDR3 region has 14 residues. With 8 bases removed from V and 8 bases from J, the gap between germline ends came to 18 bases. The CDR3 bases are TGTGCCAGCCGATCCCAGGCAACCCGAGAAAAACTGTTTTTT. It is translated as CASRSQATREKLFF.

This clonotype showed up just a few times. This chain connects TRBV5-1 to TRBJ2-1, with TRBD2 matching over 9 bases. The CDR3 sequence is 17 residues long. After removal of 5 bases from V and 8 bases from J, the junction contained 17 bases not matched to a gene. CDR1 SGHRS and CDR2 YFSETQ come from the germline V gene. This chain's CDR3 is CASRIGASGALWDEQFF. CDR3 DNA sequence: TGCGCCAGCAGGATAGGGGCTAGCGGGGCTCTGTGGGATGAGCAGTTCTTC.

The chain combines TRBV6-1 with TRBJ2-7, with D unresolved. The CDR3 runs 13 residues. With 0 bases removed from V and 2 bases from J, the gap between germline ends came to 5 bases. CDR1 is MNHNS and CDR2 is SASEGT in the germline V gene. CDR3 protein: CASSEAQAYEQYF. DNA of the CDR3: TGTGCCAGCAGTGAAGCGCAGGCCTACGAGCAGTACTTC.

This clonotype was counted only a few times. This chain connects TRBV15 to TRBJ2-1, with 7 bases lining up with TRBD1. V gave up 6 bases and J gave up 2 bases; unmatched junction bases: 7. The CDR3 runs 15 residues. Germline CDR1 is LNHNV and CDR2 is YYDKDF (reference sequence). CDR3 protein: CATRATGNTYNEQFF. CDR3 nucleotide sequence: TGTGCCACCAGGGCGACAGGGAATACCTACAATGAGCAGTTCTTC.

This clonotype was recorded many times. The rearrangement joins TRBV20-1 to TRBJ1-5, with 8 bases matching TRBD1. CDR1 and CDR2 from the germline V gene are DFQATT and SNEGSKA (reference sequence). The CDR3 loop spans 13 amino acids. V lost 3 bases to trimming and J lost 7 bases; unmatched junction nucleotides: 5. As DNA, the CDR3 is TGCAGTGCTAGGGACAGGGTGGAACAGCCCCAGCATTTT. It encodes CSARDRVEQPQHF.

This clonotype was observed a handful of times. The chain carries TRBV5-1 and TRBJ1-1; D call uncertain. The CDR3 spans 14 residues. V lost 0 bases, J lost 2 bases, and 8 bases lay in between. The germline gives CDR1 SGHRS, CDR2 YFSETQ. CDR3 sequence reads: CASSLGSYNTEAFF. CDR3 coding DNA: TGCGCCAGCAGCTTGGGGAGTTACAACACTGAAGCTTTCTTT.

This clonotype was seen at least ten times. This chain links TRBV12-3 or TRBV12-4 with TRBJ2-1, with 7 positions matching TRBD1. This CDR3 has 15 amino acids. J was trimmed by 8 bases and V by 6 bases; bases with no gene match: 13. The CDR3, as DNA: TGTGCCAGCAGGCTCACAGGGGCGCCGAACCATGAGCAGTTCTTC. Amino acid sequence: CASRLTGAPNHEQFF.

This clonotype was seen many times. V and J are TRBV12-3 or TRBV12-4 and TRBJ2-3; D remains unclear. Trimming removed 1 base at V and 4 bases at J, with 6 bases between. This CDR3 is built from 13 residues. In DNA, the CDR3 is TGTGCCAGCAGTTTAGACAGCGCAGATACGCAGTATTTT. Translated: CASSLDSADTQYF.

This clonotype was detected many times. The chain combines TRBV28 with TRBJ2-7; weak D call: TRBD1 (5 bases). CDR1 and CDR2 (germline): MDHEN, SYDVKM. The CDR3 covers 17 residues. V dropped 5 bases and J dropped 3 bases, with 23 bases sitting between them. The CDR3 sequence is CASSPTPLDKRHYEQYF. Here the CDR3 DNA reads TGTGCCAGCAGTCCCACCCCCTTGGACAAACGTCACTACGAGCAGTACTTC.

This clonotype was counted many times. The V call is TRBV20-1, the J call TRBJ2-1; 11 positions agree with TRBD1. In germline, CDR1 is DFQATT, CDR2 SNEGSKA (reference sequence). This CDR3 is built from 21 residues. V was pared by 0 bases and J by 0 bases, with 16 bases of the junction left unmatched. This CDR3 reads CSAREMLDRGPSRYSYNEQFF. In nucleotides, the CDR3 is TGCAGTGCTAGAGAGATGCTGGACAGGGGGCCCTCCCGATACTCCTACAATGAGCAGTTCTTC.

The chain carries TRBV24-1 and TRBJ2-5; unclear D gene. The length of the CDR3 is 13 residues. Looked up from germline, CDR1 is KGHDR and CDR2 is SFDVKD. Deletions cut 4 bases from V and 1 base from J, with 6 bases between. CDR3 in amino acids: CATSEGSQETQYF. The CDR3 DNA sequence: TGTGCCACCAGTGAGGGAAGCCAAGAGACCCAGTACTTC.

The chain employs TRBV29-1 and TRBJ2-7; D possibly matches TRBD1 or TRBD2 (6 bases each). Germline V gene data show CDR1 as SQVTM and CDR2 as ANQGSEA. The CDR3 spans 16 residues. Trimming pared 0 bases from V and 0 bases from J, leaving 15 bases between. The CDR3 region has the DNA TGCAGCGTTGAAGATTACGGGGGCGGTCGCTCCTACGAGCAGTACTTC. This translates into CSVEDYGGGRSYEQYF.

This clonotype was seen more than once but under ten times. The rearrangement links TRBV6-2 or TRBV6-3 to TRBJ2-3, with a tentative D call TRBD2 (6 bases). Trimming took off 3 bases at V and 3 bases at J, with 10 bases between the two ends. The CDR3 runs 14 residues. Germline V lookup: CDR1 MNHEY, CDR2 SVGEGT. CDR3 DNA sequence: TGTGCCAGCAGTTATGGTGGAGGGACAGATACGCAGTATTTT. As protein: CASSYGGGTDTQYF.